A selection of T cell receptor beta chains follows, all from one sample in a study of T cells of healthy individuals. TCRdb redid the calling of the 5' RACE reads with MiXCR, one entry per CDR3 protein. The sample has 45,000 to 60,000 distinct CDR3 sequences; 14% to 15% are singletons. The receptors derive from a human donor in good health. CDR3s include the opening cysteine and the closing phenylalanine or tryptophan. The D gene is left open where the match is weak. Clone size appears in some rows only: once, few, many, or a class for an expanded clone.

abundance	j_gene	v_gene	d_gene	CDR3nt	CDR3aa
many	TRBJ1-6	TRBV20-1	TRBD1	TGCAGTGCTAGCCGGACAGGGAGCTCCTATAATTCACCCCTCCACTTT	CSASRTGSSYNSPLHF
many	TRBJ1-1	TRBV5-1	TRBD1	TGCGCCAGCAGCTTGTTGGGCGGGACAGCCCCTGAAGCTTTCTTT	CASSLLGGTAPEAFF
few	TRBJ2-7	TRBV6-2/TRBV6-3	.	TGTGCCAGCAGTTACCGCCTGTCGACCAGACCCGAGCAGTACTTC	CASSYRLSTRPEQYF
many	TRBJ2-7	TRBV29-1	TRBD2	TGCAGCGCTGGGACTAGTACCAACGAGCAGTACTTC	CSAGTSTNEQYF
few	TRBJ1-2	TRBV27	.	TGTGCCAGCAGTCAGTGGGGGGCGGGGGGCTACACCTTC	CASSQWGAGGYTF
many	TRBJ1-2	TRBV7-9	TRBD1	TGTGCCAGCAGCTTAGGAGCAGGGGGCGACTATGGCTACACCTTC	CASSLGAGGDYGYTF
few	TRBJ2-1	TRBV20-1	TRBD2	TGCAGTGCTAGTTACGGACTAGCGCCAAGTTCAGAGCAGTTCTTC	CSASYGLAPSSEQFF
.	TRBJ1-5	TRBV20-1	.	TGCAGTGCTAGGTCTCAGGGAGGCAATCAGCCCCAGCATTTT	CSARSQGGNQPQHF
.	TRBJ1-6	TRBV27	TRBD1	TGTGCCAGCACCCTGGACAGGCCCGGGGGTTCACCCCTCCACTTT	CASTLDRPGGSPLHF
few	TRBJ1-2	TRBV20-1	.	TGCAGTGCTAGAGCAGGATGGGAGGGCTACACCTTC	CSARAGWEGYTF
.	TRBJ2-1	TRBV7-3	TRBD2	TGTGCCAGCAGCTCGCAAACTAGCGCGGAGCAGTTCTTC	CASSSQTSAEQFF
few	TRBJ1-2	TRBV11-2	.	TGTGCCAGCAGCTTAACTCAGGGAGTCGGCTACACCTTC	CASSLTQGVGYTF
many	TRBJ2-7	TRBV9	.	TGTGCCAGCAGCCCCGACGGGCCCTACGAGCAGTACTTC	CASSPDGPYEQYF
few	TRBJ2-7	TRBV5-1	.	TGCGCCAGATTGACACCGGACGAGCAGTACTTC	CARLTPDEQYF
many	TRBJ2-2	TRBV19	.	TGTGCCAGTAGTGGGGGGGCAGCGACCAACACCGGGGAGCTGTTTTTT	CASSGGAATNTGELFF
many	TRBJ1-1	TRBV9	.	TGTGCCAGCAGCCCCTGGTCGGGGGGGGACACTGAAGCTTTCTTT	CASSPWSGGDTEAFF
.	TRBJ1-2	TRBV5-1	.	TGCGCCAGCAGCTTGGAAGGGGGAGAGGGCTACACCTTC	CASSLEGGEGYTF
many	TRBJ2-1	TRBV10-1	TRBD1	TGCGCCAGCAGTGAACCTAACCCCGGGACAGGGTCGGGTGAGCAGTTCTTC	CASSEPNPGTGSGEQFF
few	TRBJ2-7	TRBV30	TRBD1	TGTGCCTGGAAGCCGGGACAGGGGGCCTACGAGCAGTACTTC	CAWKPGQGAYEQYF
.	TRBJ1-4	TRBV29-1	.	TGCAGCGTTCCAGGGGAGGGCCAATTAAATGAAAAACTGTTTTTT	CSVPGEGQLNEKLFF
few	TRBJ1-2	TRBV20-1	.	TGCAGTGCTAGAGATTTACGATCCTGGAGCTTC	CSARDLRSWSF
.	TRBJ2-5	TRBV6-5	TRBD2	TGTGCCAGCAGTTTAGGACTAGCGGGGGGAGTTGGGGAGACCCAGTACTTC	CASSLGLAGGVGETQYF
few	TRBJ1-5	TRBV20-1	TRBD1	TGCAGTGCCATCAGGGGGCTCTATCAGCCCCAGCATTTT	CSAIRGLYQPQHF
many	TRBJ2-1	TRBV5-1	.	TGCGCCAGCAGCTCTTCAACGGATCGATTCTACAATGAGCAGTTCTTC	CASSSSTDRFYNEQFF
few	TRBJ1-2	TRBV2	TRBD1	TGTGCCAGCAGTATACAGGGGGCTCTAGGCTATGGCTACACCTTC	CASSIQGALGYGYTF
.	TRBJ1-1	TRBV6-5	.	TGTGCCAGCAGTTACATAGGGAACGGGGGCACTGAAGCTTTCTTT	CASSYIGNGGTEAFF
many	TRBJ2-5	TRBV30	TRBD2	TGTGCCTGCGGACTAGGAGGGGATACCCAGTACTTC	CACGLGGDTQYF
many	TRBJ1-6	TRBV29-1	.	TGCAGCGTTGGAGGGGCGTCGAATTCACCCCTCCACTTT	CSVGGASNSPLHF
many	TRBJ2-3	TRBV6-1	TRBD2	TGTGCCAGCTCAGGACTAGCACTCGGTAATACGCAGTATTTT	CASSGLALGNTQYF
.	TRBJ2-1	TRBV5-1	TRBD2	TGCGCCAGCAGCACGACAGTAGCGGGAGTCAATGAGCAGTTCTTC	CASSTTVAGVNEQFF
few	TRBJ2-1	TRBV6-2/TRBV6-3	.	TGTGCCAGCAGTGGCCTAATAGGACGAAATTACAATGAGCAGTTCTTC	CASSGLIGRNYNEQFF
few	TRBJ2-5	TRBV6-2/TRBV6-3	.	TGTGCCAGCAGCCTGCCTGAGGGGGTGAAGACCCAGTACTTC	CASSLPEGVKTQYF
.	TRBJ1-6	TRBV28	.	TGTGCCAGCAGTTTCACTTCCAGCTCCTATAATTCACCCCTCCACTTT	CASSFTSSSYNSPLHF
.	TRBJ2-7	TRBV6-1	.	TGTGCCAGCAGCCGGGACAATTCCTACGAGCAGTACTTC	CASSRDNSYEQYF
.	TRBJ1-1	TRBV10-3	.	TGTGCCATCAGTGGGCGGGACGGCTTGAACACTGAAGCTTTCTTT	CAISGRDGLNTEAFF
few	TRBJ1-1	TRBV6-2/TRBV6-3	.	TGTGCCAGCACCCGGGGACGGCCGAACACTGAAGCTTTCTTT	CASTRGRPNTEAFF
many	TRBJ2-7	TRBV29-1	.	TGCAGCGCCGGGACACTCTCCTACGAGCAGTACTTC	CSAGTLSYEQYF
many	TRBJ2-7	TRBV19	.	TGTGCCAGTAGCACGGAAGGGACCAGGGTCCACGAGCAGTACTTC	CASSTEGTRVHEQYF